Below, one T cell receptor (beta chain) is given with its context. This record belongs to a study of cytotoxic CD8 clonotypes in ibrutinib-treated CLL. Study-level information: Among the patients, around 10 presented as relapsed/refractory and about 14 as treatment-naive; around 18 showed unmutated IGHV.

With 4 bases removed from V and 7 bases from J, the gap between germline ends came to 10 bases. The CDR3 is 13 amino acids. The germline V gene encodes CDR1 WSHSY and CDR2 SAAADI. Libraries were prepared by immunoSEQ multiplex PCR; TCRdb keeps only in-frame clonotypes and omits some of them. The table shows around 25,000 clones, with 65% to 70% occurring only once. This material consisted of PBMCs, taken at disease progression, from a patient treated with ibrutinib. The V gene is TRBV10-2, the J gene TRBJ2-2; D possibly matches TRBD1 or TRBD2 (5 bases each). This TCR derives from a human donor with chronic lymphocytic leukemia. Written as DNA, the CDR3 is TGCGCCAGCAGTGGGATTGGGGGCGGGGAGCTGTTTTTT. It specifies CASSGIGGGELFF.